The T cell receptor (beta chain) described here comes from a study of radiotherapy plus CTLA-4 blockade in lung cancer. Study-wide background: For roughly 19% of patients, objective responses occurred, and roughly 30% had disease control. Study outcomes and limitations: Together with interferon-beta, which increased in serum after radiation, early dynamic changes in blood T cell clones were reportedly the best predictors of response.

Some clones are missing from TCRdb's copy, which holds only in-frame ones; the method was immunoSEQ multiplex PCR. The sample gives 40,000 to 55,000 clones, about 88% of which show up once; around a sixth is in the top ten. A word on this clone: Its specificity is not known.

V dropped 6 bases and J dropped 3; count of bases not matched to a gene: 6. This CDR3 has 15 residues. Germline CDR1 is MDHEN and CDR2 is SYDVKM. With ipilimumab providing CTLA-4 blockade, focal radiation was administered to patients who had chemo-refractory metastatic non-small-cell lung cancer. This TCR was sampled from a human donor with non-small cell lung cancer that progressed on radiotherapy plus ipilimumab. Some clones in this sample may be carry-over from other donors' samples. V is TRBV28 and J is TRBJ2-1, with 9 bases aligning to TRBD2. Sequencing was performed on peripheral blood, taken from a patient treated with radiotherapy plus ipilimumab. DNA of the CDR3: TGTGCCAGCAGGCGTAGCGGGAGCCACTACAATGAGCAGTTCTTC. Translation: CASRRSGSHYNEQFF.